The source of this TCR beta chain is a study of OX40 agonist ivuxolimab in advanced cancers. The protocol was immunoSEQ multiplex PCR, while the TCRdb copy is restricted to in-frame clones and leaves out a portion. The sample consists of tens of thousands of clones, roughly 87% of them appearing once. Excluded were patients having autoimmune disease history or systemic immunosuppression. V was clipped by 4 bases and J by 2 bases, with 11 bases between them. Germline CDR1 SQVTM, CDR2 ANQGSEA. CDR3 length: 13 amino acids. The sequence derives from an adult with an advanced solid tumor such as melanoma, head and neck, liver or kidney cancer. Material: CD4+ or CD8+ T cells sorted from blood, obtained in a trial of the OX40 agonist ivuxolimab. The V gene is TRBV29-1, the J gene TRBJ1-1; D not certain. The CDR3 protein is CSVGASINTEAFF. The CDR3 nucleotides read TGCAGCGTTGGGGCATCTATTAACACTGAAGCTTTCTTT.